The 26 T cell receptor beta chains in this list originate from one sample, sequenced in a study of blood T cell repertoires in COVID-19. Profiling relied on immunoSEQ multiplex PCR, and the TCRdb table lists in-frame clones only, not all of them. The sample includes 130,000 or so clones, 80% to 90% of them seen just once. Input material: PBMCs or T cells enriched from blood (not recorded which). The receptors derive from a man aged 35-49 years with acute COVID-19.

The V call is TRBV28, the J call TRBJ2-2; D might be TRBD1 (6 bases). Trimming stripped 7 bases from V and 8 bases from J, with 17 bases between. Per the germline V gene, CDR1 is MDHEN and CDR2 is SYDVKM. The CDR3 is 14 residues long. DNA of the CDR3: TGTGCCAGCACCCGACAGGATGGGGTGGGGGAGCTGTTTTTT. It encodes CASTRQDGVGELFF.

The J gene is TRBJ2-7, the V gene TRBV5-1, with no clear D. Trimming stripped 5 bases from V and 5 bases from J, with 11 bases between. The germline V gene has CDR1 SGHRS and CDR2 YFSETQ. The CDR3 extends over 12 amino acids. The CDR3 DNA is TGCGCCAGCAGTCCAAATGGGCACGAGCAGTACTTC. It specifies CASSPNGHEQYF. Looking up the rest from reference TRBV5-1 and TRBJ2-7 gives the full variable domain: KAGVTQTPRYLIKTRGQQVTLSCSPISGHRSVSWYQQTPGQGLQFLFEYFSETQRNKGNFPGRFSGRQFSNSRSEMNVSTLELGDSALYLCASSPNGHEQYFGPGTRLTVT.

The rearrangement joins TRBV7-9 to TRBJ1-5; 7 bases fit TRBD1. There are 14 residues in the CDR3. Trimming cost V 4 bases and J 6 bases; bases outside gene matches: 6. Germline lookup yields CDR1 SEHNR and CDR2 FQNEAQ (reference sequence). The CDR3 DNA reads as TGTGCCAGCAGCTACACAGGGGTAGGTCAGCCCCAGCATTTT. This codes for CASSYTGVGQPQHF. The full variable domain, rest sourced from reference TRBV7-9 and TRBJ1-5, is DTGVSQNPRHKITKRGQNVTFRCDPISEHNRLYWYRQTLGQGPEFLTYFQNEAQLEKSRLLSDRFSAERPKGSFSTLEIQRTEQGDSAMYLCASSYTGVGQPQHFGDGTRLSIL.

The chain employs TRBV7-3 and TRBJ1-2; D remains ambiguous. This CDR3 is built from 14 residues. The germline CDR1 and CDR2 sequences are SGHTA and FQGTGA. Between the trimmed V and J ends, which lost 5 bases and 8 bases, there was a span of 18 bases. The CDR3 reads CASSNLNTEYGYTF. CDR3 nucleotide sequence: TGTGCCAGCAGCAACCTAAACACGGAGTACGGCTACACCTTC.

The chain is built from TRBV6-5 and TRBJ2-1; TRBD2 matches at 11 bases. This CDR3 is built from 14 residues. Germline trimming cut 8 bases from V and 7 bases from J; bases unmatched to any gene: 7. Germline V lookup: CDR1 MNHEY, CDR2 SVGAGI. DNA of the CDR3: TGTGCCAGCCACAAACTAGCGGGAGTGAATGAGCAGTTCTTC. As protein: CASHKLAGVNEQFF.

This clone appeared a few times. The V gene is TRBV5-1, the J gene TRBJ1-1, with 7 bases aligning to TRBD1. From germline, CDR1 is SGHRS and CDR2 YFSETQ. The J segment lost 4 bases and the V segment lost 5 bases, leaving 2 bases of the junction unmatched. CDR3 length: 12 amino acids. CDR3 amino acids: CASRSGGTEAFF. The CDR3 DNA reads as TGCGCCAGCAGGTCAGGGGGCACTGAAGCTTTCTTT.

The chain has TRBV6-5 and TRBJ1-5; 7 nucleotides agree with TRBD1. This CDR3 is 15 amino acids long. V lost 2 bases to trimming and J lost 4 bases; unmatched junction nucleotides: 5. Germline CDR1 is MNHEY and CDR2 is SVGAGI. The DNA of the CDR3 is TGTGCCAGCAGTTACGGGGGGACAGCTAATCAGCCCCAGCATTTT. Amino acid sequence: CASSYGGTANQPQHF.

The chain recombines TRBV6-5 with TRBJ1-2, with TRBD1 identical over 9 bases. The germline CDR1 and CDR2 sequences are MNHEY and SVGAGI. V dropped 7 bases and J dropped 8; count of bases not matched to a gene: 5. The CDR3 consists of 12 residues. Here the CDR3 DNA reads TGTGCCAGCACCCGGACAGGGGACGGCTACACCTTC. As protein: CASTRTGDGYTF.

This chain uses TRBV7-2 with TRBJ1-1; D gene unclear. The ends were cut back, 1 base at V and 2 bases at J, with 11 bases in the middle. The CDR3 contains 15 residues. CDR1 is SGHTA and CDR2 is FQGNSA in the germline V gene. Here the CDR3 reads CASSLGAAINTEAFF. CDR3 sequence (DNA): TGTGCCAGCAGCTTAGGGGCAGCTATCAACACTGAAGCTTTCTTT.

The chain joins TRBV7-2 to TRBJ2-2; the D is unclear. The CDR3 has 13 residues. Germline V gene lookup returns CDR1 SGHTA and CDR2 FQGNSA. Trimming cost V 1 base and J 7 bases, with 7 bases left between them. The CDR3 loop is CASSLEAYGELFF. In DNA form, the CDR3 reads TGTGCCAGCAGCTTAGAAGCATACGGGGAGCTGTTTTTT.

V is TRBV6-4 and J is TRBJ2-2, with 9 bases lining up with TRBD2. Germline V CDR1 and CDR2: MRHNA, SNTAGT. V lost 4 bases to trimming and J lost 3 bases; unmatched junction nucleotides: 3. The CDR3 has 15 amino acids. The DNA for the CDR3 is TGTGCCAGCAGTGCGACTAGCGGTTACACCGGGGAGCTGTTTTTT. The encoded protein is CASSATSGYTGELFF.

This clone was seen a single time. This chain links TRBV14 with TRBJ1-1; 7 bases align to TRBD1. The CDR3 consists of 15 residues. Germline CDR1 is SGHDN and CDR2 is FVKESK. The ends lost 4 bases at V and 6 bases at J; junction bases unmatched: 11. CDR3 coding DNA: TGTGCCAGCAGCCTACCCGGGACAGTCCTTTCTGAAGCTTTCTTT. Protein: CASSLPGTVLSEAFF.

The rearrangement uses TRBV2 and TRBJ2-1, with D possibly being TRBD1 (6 bases). The length of the CDR3 is 15 residues. From germline, CDR1 is SNHLY and CDR2 FYNNEI. V was trimmed by 5 bases and J by 7 bases, leaving 18 bases between them. CDR3 sequence (DNA): TGTGCCAGCAGTCCTGCTCCCCACAGGGAAAATGAGCAGTTCTTC. This translates into CASSPAPHRENEQFF. Combining the CDR3 with reference TRBV2 and TRBJ2-1 gives the whole variable domain EPEVTQTPSHQVTQMGQEVILRCVPISNHLYFYWYRQILGQKVEFLVSFYNNEISEKSEIFDDQFSVERPDGSNFTLKIRSTKLEDSAMYFCASSPAPHRENEQFFGPGTRLTVL.

The chain carries TRBV12-3 or TRBV12-4 and TRBJ2-1, with D maybe TRBD1 (6 bases). V was clipped by 3 bases and J by 8 bases, with 11 bases between them. The CDR3 sequence is 13 residues long. CDR3 residues: CASSFGTSDEQFF. DNA of the CDR3: TGTGCCAGCAGTTTTGGGACATCCGATGAGCAGTTCTTC.

The rearrangement joins TRBV5-1 to TRBJ2-2, with 7 positions matching TRBD2. V lost 0 bases to trimming and J lost 2 bases; unmatched junction nucleotides: 10. The CDR3 runs 18 residues. Germline V gene lookup returns CDR1 SGHRS and CDR2 YFSETQ. The DNA for the CDR3 is TGCGCCAGCAGCTTGGAGGGATCTAGCGGAGGAAACACCGGGGAGCTGTTTTTT. It translates to CASSLEGSSGGNTGELFF.

This clone was counted once. Other DNA sequences of this sample code for an identical CDR3. J is TRBJ1-2 and V is TRBV28; 9 nucleotides agree with TRBD1. The CDR3 length is 14 residues. Per the germline V gene, CDR1 is MDHEN and CDR2 is SYDVKM. Trimming removed 6 bases from V and 2 bases from J; junction bases left unmatched: 4. In nucleotides, the CDR3 is TGTGCCAGCAGCCCGACAGGGGGGAACTATGGCTACACCTTC. This translates into CASSPTGGNYGYTF.

This clone was recorded once. J is TRBJ1-5 and V is TRBV21-1; the table's TRBD1 call for D was not verified on the DNA. TRBV21-1 is assigned pseudogene status. CDR3 length: 17 amino acids. The CDR3 reads CASSKGSGQFSNQPQHF. The CDR3 DNA reads TGTGCCAGCAGCAAAGGGTCGGGACAGTTTAGCAATCAGCCCCAGCATTTT.

The chain combines TRBV20-1 with TRBJ1-2; 7 nucleotides align to TRBD1. Germline CDR1 reads DFQATT; CDR2 reads SNEGSKA (reference sequence). The CDR3 runs 11 residues. V lost 6 bases, J lost 4 bases, and 2 bases stayed unmatched. This chain's CDR3 is CSAGQPYGYTF. The CDR3 nucleotides read TGCAGTGCGGGACAGCCCTATGGCTACACCTTC.

This rearrangement joins TRBV5-6 to TRBJ2-7, with D possibly TRBD1 on 5 matching bases. The CDR3 has 15 amino acids. The germline V and J ends were trimmed by 1 base and 1 base, with 12 bases remaining between them. Germline CDR1 SGHDT, CDR2 YYEEEE. The CDR3 is CASSLLGARSYEQYF. DNA for the CDR3: TGTGCCAGCAGCTTGTTAGGGGCGAGATCCTACGAGCAGTACTTC.

This sequence joins TRBV19 and TRBJ2-2; 10 nucleotides align to TRBD2. Germline CDR1 is LNHDA and CDR2 is SQIVND (reference sequence). The ends lost 5 bases at V and 1 base at J; junction bases unmatched: 4. The CDR3 has 16 residues. The CDR3 bases are TGTGCCAGTAGTTCAGGACTAGCGGTGAACACCGGGGAGCTGTTTTTT. This gives the protein CASSSGLAVNTGELFF.

CDR3 nucleotides: TGTGCCAGCAGACGGACAGGAGCCACTACCTCTGAAGCTTTCTTT. It encodes CASRRTGATTSEAFF. J is TRBJ1-1 and V is TRBV7-9, with 7 bases fitting TRBD1. The CDR3 has 15 amino acids. Germline CDR1 SEHNR, CDR2 FQNEAQ (reference sequence). With 6 bases clipped from V and 6 bases from J, the junction kept 13 bases outside the gene matches.

The rearrangement uses TRBV27 and TRBJ2-7, with D possibly TRBD2 on 5 matching bases. The V end was cut by 7 bases, the J end by 2 bases, with 15 bases between. The CDR3 length is 14 residues. The V gene's germline CDR1 is MNHEY and CDR2 SMNVEV (reference sequence). The CDR3 is CASKADGLTYEQYF. CDR3 sequence (DNA): TGTGCCAGCAAAGCGGACGGCCTTACCTACGAGCAGTACTTC.

The chain links TRBV19 to TRBJ1-5; 10 bases map to TRBD1. Trimming removed 4 bases from V and 2 bases from J; junction bases left unmatched: 8. In germline, CDR1 is LNHDA, CDR2 SQIVND (reference sequence). This CDR3 is 17 amino acids long. The CDR3 here is CASSTITGTGGNQPQHF. CDR3 sequence (DNA): TGTGCCAGTAGTACCATCACCGGGACAGGGGGCAATCAGCCCCAGCATTTT.

This clone was recorded once. The V and J genes are TRBV11-2 and TRBJ2-1, with 7 positions matching TRBD2. Germline-derived CDR1 and CDR2 are SGHAT and FQNNGV. The CDR3 is 15 amino acids. V lost 3 bases, J lost 6 bases, and 8 bases stayed unmatched. As DNA, the CDR3 is TGTGCCAGCAGCTTGGGCGGGAGAGGAGGCAATGAGCAGTTCTTC. It specifies CASSLGGRGGNEQFF.

The chain combines TRBV7-3 with TRBJ2-5; 9 bases are shared with TRBD1. The CDR3 spans 16 residues. V dropped 1 base and J dropped 4; count of bases not matched to a gene: 7. Germline loops: CDR1 SGHTA, CDR2 FQGTGA. The CDR3 region is CASSLNGADRGETQYF. The CDR3 DNA reads as TGTGCCAGCAGCTTAAATGGGGCGGACAGGGGAGAGACCCAGTACTTC.

V is TRBV4-2 and J is TRBJ2-7; D is possibly TRBD1 (5 bases). The CDR3 has 15 residues. Germline loops: CDR1 LGHNA, CDR2 YNFKEQ. V was pared by 0 bases and J by 8 bases, with 17 bases between. CDR3 sequence reads: CASSQDQGAIFKQYF. The CDR3 coding sequence is TGTGCCAGCAGCCAAGACCAGGGCGCTATTTTTAAGCAGTACTTC.